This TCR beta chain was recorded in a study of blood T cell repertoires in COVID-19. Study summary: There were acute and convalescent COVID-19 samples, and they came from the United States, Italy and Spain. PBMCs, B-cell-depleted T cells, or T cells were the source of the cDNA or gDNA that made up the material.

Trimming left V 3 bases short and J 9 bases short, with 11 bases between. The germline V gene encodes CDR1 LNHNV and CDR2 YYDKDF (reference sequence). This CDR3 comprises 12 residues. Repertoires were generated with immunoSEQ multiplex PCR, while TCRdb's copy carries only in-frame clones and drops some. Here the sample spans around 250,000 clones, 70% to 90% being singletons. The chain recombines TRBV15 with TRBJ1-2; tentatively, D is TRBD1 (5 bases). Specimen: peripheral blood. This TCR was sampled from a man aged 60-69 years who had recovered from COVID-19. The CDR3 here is CATSSGDSSYTF. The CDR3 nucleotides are TGTGCCACCAGCAGTGGGGACTCGAGCTACACCTTC. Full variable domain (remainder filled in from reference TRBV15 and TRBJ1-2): DAMVIQNPRYQVTQFGKPVTLSCSQTLNHNVMYWYQQKSSQAPKLLFHYYDKDFNNEADTPDNFQSRRPNTSFCFLDIRSPGLGDTAMYLCATSSGDSSYTFGSGTRLTVV.